What follows describes a single T cell receptor (beta chain). There were TCR beta CDR3 regions amplified from RNA transcripts. The TCR CDR3 first-round RT-PCR relied on the HTBI primer set. TCRdb called the multiplex PCR reads again in MiXCR, with one record for every CDR3 protein. The sample consists of 250,000 to 350,000 distinct CDR3 sequences, 16% of them appearing once. This entry belongs to a study of T cells in Graves' hyperthyroidism and ophthalmopathy. Each diagnosis drew on symptoms, thyroxine, TRAb, thyroid ultrasound and orbital computed tomography findings. Trimming cost V 3 bases and J 1 base, with 7 bases left between them. This CDR3 is built from 13 residues. Germline CDR1 is DFQATT and CDR2 is SNEGSKA (reference sequence).

The chain is built from TRBV20-1 and TRBJ1-5; D not resolved. Sequencing used blood. The sequence was obtained from a man aged 30 to 39 with Graves' hyperthyroidism. This chain's CDR3 is CSASMRSNQPQHF. Here the CDR3 DNA reads TGCAGTGCTAGTATGAGGAGCAATCAGCCCCAGCATTTT.